This TCR beta chain emerged from a study of CD8 T cells in ankylosing spondylitis. Whole-study results and caveats: Matched ankylosing spondylitis synovial fluid reportedly contained a significantly enriched population of disease-linked clones.

A note on this clonotype: Its antigen remains unidentified.

Trimming cost V 6 bases and J 6 bases; bases outside gene matches: 15. The CDR3 spans 16 residues. Germline CDR1 reads MNHNS; CDR2 reads SASEGT. TCRdb used MiXCR to reprocess the 5' RACE reads, holding one entry per CDR3 protein. The table includes nearly 350,000 distinct CDR3 sequences, under 15% detected once. The source of this sequence is a male donor with ankylosing spondylitis or in good health (not recorded which). The sample was blood, either unsorted or a sorted T cell fraction (not recorded which). The J gene is TRBJ2-7, the V gene TRBV6-1; 9 bases agree with TRBD1. In DNA, the CDR3 is TGTGCCAGCAGATCTGGACAGGGGACAATCAGGGTCGAGCAGTACTTC. Encoded protein: CASRSGQGTIRVEQYF.